A selection of T cell receptor beta chains follows, all from one sample in a study of T cell responses to AZD1222 COVID-19 vaccine. The data were produced by immunoSEQ multiplex PCR, yet TCRdb's version contains in-frame clones alone and is incomplete. This table has about 120,000 clones, approximately 85% appearing once. The source material was peripheral blood, sampled on day 0 of AZD1222 vaccination. The receptors stem from an adult in good health. CDR3s include the opening cysteine and the closing phenylalanine or tryptophan. The D gene is left open where the match is weak. Rows give clone size only sometimes, using once, few, many, or a class for an expanded clone.

CDR3 DNA	CDR3 protein	clone size	J gene	D gene	V gene
TGCGCCAGCAGCCCTGGGTCCAACGGGGATGGCTACACCTTC	CASSPGSNGDGYTF	-	TRBJ1-2	-	TRBV5-1
TGCAGTGCAAAAGCTCTGGATACGCAGTATTTT	CSAKALDTQYF	-	TRBJ2-3	-	TRBV20-1
TGTGCCAGCAGCCAAGGACAGAACTATGGCTACACCTTC	CASSQGQNYGYTF	-	TRBJ1-2	-	TRBV3-1/TRBV3-2
TGTGCCAGCAGTCCCCACAGGGGACCTATGGAGACCCAGTACTTC	CASSPHRGPMETQYF	-	TRBJ2-5	TRBD1	TRBV27
TGTGCCAGCAGTGCAGGGGACAACACCGGGGAGCTGTTTTTT	CASSAGDNTGELFF	few	TRBJ2-2	-	TRBV6-4
TGTGCCAGCAGTCCGGACTCTGGAAACACCATATATTTT	CASSPDSGNTIYF	once	TRBJ1-3	-	TRBV6-5
TGTGCCAGCAGCGTCGACAGTACGGATTCACCCCTCCACTTT	CASSVDSTDSPLHF	few	TRBJ1-6	-	TRBV9
TGTGCCAGCAGTCGGTTGGACATTGGAAACACCATATATTTT	CASSRLDIGNTIYF	-	TRBJ1-3	-	TRBV28
TGTGCCAGCAGCTTGCAGGGGGACACTGAAGCTTTCTTT	CASSLQGDTEAFF	-	TRBJ1-1	TRBD1	TRBV5-5
TGCAGCGTTCGGACAGGGGGCGAATCCGGGGAGCTGTTTTTT	CSVRTGGESGELFF	-	TRBJ2-2	TRBD1	TRBV29-1
TGTGCCAGCAGCAAATCCAGAACCTATAATTCACCCCTCCACTTT	CASSKSRTYNSPLHF	-	TRBJ1-6	-	TRBV21-1
TGTGCCAGCAGCCCCTCGGACAGGGGACTATTCTATGGCTACACCTTC	CASSPSDRGLFYGYTF	few	TRBJ1-2	TRBD1	TRBV14
TGTGCCAGCAGTCTCCGGACAGGGGTAGTTTGGGACACTGAAGCTTTCTTT	CASSLRTGVVWDTEAFF	once	TRBJ1-1	TRBD1	TRBV6-6
TGTGCCAGCTCACCAACAGGGGGCACAGATACGCAGTATTTT	CASSPTGGTDTQYF	-	TRBJ2-3	TRBD1	TRBV18
TGTGCCATTAGAATTGGACCGAGCTCCTACGAGCAGTACTTC	CAIRIGPSSYEQYF	-	TRBJ2-7	-	TRBV10-3
TGTGCCAGCAGCATCGGGACGTTCGTTGGGTCACCCCTCCACTTT	CASSIGTFVGSPLHF	-	TRBJ1-6	-	TRBV2
TGTGCCAGCAGTTCGCTGGGGGGTGGCTATGGCTACACCTTC	CASSSLGGGYGYTF	-	TRBJ1-2	-	TRBV28
TGCGCCAGCAGCTTGGCTGGACAGGTATACACTGAAGCTTTCTTT	CASSLAGQVYTEAFF	-	TRBJ1-1	TRBD1	TRBV5-1
TGTGCCAGCAGCCAAGATTGGGCTAGCGGGAGGTCAGATACGCAGTATTTT	CASSQDWASGRSDTQYF	-	TRBJ2-3	TRBD2	TRBV14
TGTGCCACCAGTGATACAGCAGGGCCAGATACGCAGTATTTT	CATSDTAGPDTQYF	-	TRBJ2-3	-	TRBV24-1
TGTGCCAGCAGCATAAGTCCGGGACAAGTGAACACTGAAGCTTTCTTT	CASSISPGQVNTEAFF	-	TRBJ1-1	-	TRBV7-8
TGCGCCAGCAGGGCGGGGGGTGGATACGAGCAGTACTTC	CASRAGGGYEQYF	-	TRBJ2-7	TRBD2	TRBV5-1
TGTGCCAGCAGTGTCCGGGGGTACAATCAGCCCCAGCATTTT	CASSVRGYNQPQHF	-	TRBJ1-5	-	TRBV25-1
TGCAGCGTCCCCTGGACAGGGAGCACAGATACGCAGTATTTT	CSVPWTGSTDTQYF	few	TRBJ2-3	TRBD1	TRBV29-1
TGTGCCAGTAGTTTCAGGGGCGGCGGAAACACCATATATTTT	CASSFRGGGNTIYF	-	TRBJ1-3	-	TRBV19
TGTGCCAGCAGTCCCGGGCCCAGTTCCGAGCAGTACTTC	CASSPGPSSEQYF	-	TRBJ2-7	-	TRBV12-3/TRBV12-4
TGTGCCAGCAGCCAAGTCGGGGAGGCCTCGGGTTATGGCTACACCTTC	CASSQVGEASGYGYTF	-	TRBJ1-2	-	TRBV3-1/TRBV3-2
TGTGCCAGCAGCCAGCATAGAGGGACAGGGGGCCTCCTCAGCACAGATACGCAGTATTTT	CASSQHRGTGGLLSTDTQYF	-	TRBJ2-3	TRBD1	TRBV3-1/TRBV3-2